This T cell receptor beta chain came from a study of blood T cell repertoires in COVID-19 (TCRdb year 2020). As for the study more broadly: Samples covering the acute and convalescent phases of COVID-19 were provided by collaborators in the United States, Italy and Spain. The dataset comprised deeply sampled blood TCRbeta repertoires from subjects exposed to, actively infected with, or recovered from COVID-19. Where HLA class I and class II types were available, the types were taken from metadata supplied by the sample provider, not from assay-based typing. The repertoires were made available in a free public database intended to serve as a resource for research on the immune response to SARS-CoV-2. The samples were drawn from the first 160 participants of the ongoing ImmuneRACE study and from some 1,300 subjects provided by 6 global collaborators. The sample metadata nearly always contained a de-identified subject ID, COVID-19 status, age in years and sex. The prospective study material was composed of cDNA or gDNA derived from T cells, B-cell-depleted T cells, or PBMCs.

On this clone itself: Its antigen has not been determined. No base-level quality is on record; no much larger clone is a single base apart.

On the study overall, not on this receptor specifically: Clinical and demographic metadata were provided uncurated, with the amount varying by source and participant.

The CDR3 numbers 15 residues from cysteine through phenylalanine. Solely the CDR3 DNA is kept, with 45 bases framed from the first base. From V the trimming removes 4 bases and from J it removes 5 bases, while the gene matches leave 8 bases of the junction unaccounted for. From a lookup of the germline V gene, CDR1 and CDR2 are SGHDT and YYEEEE. TCRbeta CDR3 regions were amplified from genomic DNA using the immunoSEQ Assay, a bias-controlled multiplex PCR. The paper's data handling went like this. Nucleated cell counts per sample were estimated from amplification of reference gene primers within the assay. Sequence reads were collapsed and filtered to measure the absolute abundance of every unique TCRbeta CDR3 rearrangement. For each sample, productive Simpson clonality was calculated as the square root of Simpson's diversity index across productive rearrangements. TCRdb retrieved this table from immuneACCESS and kept in-frame rearrangements only. Not all clones are present; in checked studies, unresolved V genes account for under half, and no reason is known for the remainder. V and J calls and clone size follow that table, whereas D and trimming were derived from the DNA. The sample includes some 80,000 clones, with about 89% observed a single time. The leading ten clones occupy 4.5% to 6% of the sample.

Whole blood was collected in K2EDTA tubes by collaborating institutions according to the institutions' own protocols. Collaborator samples were shipped for TCRbeta analysis as frozen whole blood, isolated PBMCs, or DNA extracted from either sample type. Sample: peripheral blood. This sequence was found in a man aged 45-60 years with active or convalescent COVID-19. The chain couples TRBV5-6 to TRBJ1-5; TRBD1 lines up with 8 middle nucleotides. CDR3 sequence: CASSLWDRPDQPQHF. The sequence in DNA is TGTGCCAGCAGCCTCTGGGACAGGCCAGATCAGCCCCAGCATTTT.